Presented here are 31 T cell receptor beta chains from one specimen sequenced in a study of a mutant IDH1 vaccine in newly diagnosed glioma. Method: immunoSEQ multiplex PCR; TCRdb's copy keeps in-frame clones and lacks some. This table holds approximately 60,000 clones, roughly four fifths found once. Their cognate antigens are unknown. Time point of the sample: week 47, end of study. One vaccine dose held 300 ug of mutant IDH1 20-mer peptide and came with topical imiquimod. Here the sequenced sample was PBMCs, taken from a glioma patient whose treatment included an IDH1 peptide vaccine. All receptors come from a woman aged 45-65 years with glioma.

The genes are TRBV2 and TRBJ1-2, with D possibly matching TRBD1 (5 bases). Germline V gene data show CDR1 as SNHLY and CDR2 as FYNNEI. Trimming left V 5 bases short and J 0 bases short, with 13 bases between. This CDR3 spans 15 amino acids. CDR3 in amino acids: CASSPGQFANYGYTF. DNA for the CDR3: TGTGCCAGCAGTCCCGGACAATTTGCTAACTATGGCTACACCTTC.

This clone is a singleton in its sample. The V gene is TRBV30, the J gene TRBJ2-1, with 9 bases that match TRBD2. The V and J ends lost 4 bases and 0 bases, in that order; junction bases with no gene match: 19. Germline V gives CDR1 GTSNPN, CDR2 SVGIG (reference sequence). The CDR3 runs to 20 residues. CDR3 sequence reads: CAWISWGTSSDLSSYNEQFF. The CDR3 DNA reads TGTGCCTGGATTTCCTGGGGGACTAGCTCAGACCTGAGCTCCTACAATGAGCAGTTCTTC.

There are a few counts of this clone. The chain links TRBV30 to TRBJ1-1; tentatively, D is TRBD1 (6 bases). CDR3 length equals 15 residues. V lost 3 bases and J lost 4, with 18 bases in between. CDR1 and CDR2 (germline): GTSNPN, SVGIG (reference sequence). CDR3 nucleotides: TGTGCCTGGAGCGGGACAAACAGTAGGGGCACTGAAGCTTTCTTT. It codes for CAWSGTNSRGTEAFF. Combining the CDR3 with reference TRBV30 and TRBJ1-1 gives the whole variable domain SQTIHQWPATLVQPVGSPLSLECTVEGTSNPNLYWYRQAAGRGLQLLFYSVGIGQISSEVPQNLSASRPQDRQFILSSKKLLLSDSGFYLCAWSGTNSRGTEAFFGQGTRLTVV.

The gene calls are TRBV20-1 and TRBJ2-3; D perhaps matches TRBD2 (5 bases). V was clipped by 5 bases and J by 11 bases, with 11 bases between them. CDR3 length: 10 amino acids. Germline values: CDR1 DFQATT, CDR2 SNEGSKA (reference sequence). This chain's CDR3 is CSAQREGQYF. CDR3 coding DNA: TGCAGTGCTCAGAGGGAAGGGCAGTATTTT.

The chain links TRBV10-3 to TRBJ1-6; D is ambiguous. Between the trimmed V and J ends, which lost 7 bases and 6 bases, there was a span of 10 bases. The CDR3 loop spans 13 amino acids. Germline assignment: CDR1 ENHRY and CDR2 SYGVKD. This chain's CDR3 is CAIIPDLNSPLHF. Here the CDR3 DNA reads TGTGCCATCATCCCGGATCTTAATTCACCCCTCCACTTT.

The V call is TRBV5-1, the J call TRBJ1-4; 7 bases are a match to TRBD1. V gave up 4 bases and J gave up 8 bases; unmatched junction bases: 8. From germline, CDR1 is SGHRS and CDR2 YFSETQ. The CDR3 is 14 amino acids. This CDR3 is CASSLDRVNEKLFF. Here the CDR3 DNA reads TGCGCCAGCAGCCTTGACAGGGTAAACGAAAAACTGTTTTTT.

The chain uses TRBV5-1 and TRBJ2-7; 7 bases map to TRBD1. J lost 5 bases, V lost 0 bases, and 8 bases had no gene match. The germline CDR1 and CDR2 sequences are SGHRS and YFSETQ. This CDR3 has 15 amino acids. The CDR3 region has the DNA TGCGCCAGCAGCTTGGAGGGGGCTCGTATCGACGAGCAGTACTTC. Its translation is CASSLEGARIDEQYF.

The chain uses TRBV6-1 and TRBJ1-6; D ambiguous. Germline values: CDR1 MNHNS, CDR2 SASEGT. Trimming cost V 4 bases and J 10 bases, with 11 bases left between them. There are 13 residues in the CDR3. CDR3 coding DNA: TGTGCCAGCAGTGGGGGAACTACCTCACCCCTCCACTTT. Encoded protein: CASSGGTTSPLHF.

The chain joins TRBV6-6 to TRBJ2-1; D may correspond to TRBD1 or TRBD2 (5 bases each). CDR1 MNHNY and CDR2 SVGAGI come from the germline V gene (reference sequence). V lost 2 bases and J 5 bases, leaving 13 bases between the germline ends. This CDR3 has 15 amino acids. The CDR3 nucleotides are TGTGCCAGCAGTTACAGGCCAGGGAGAGACAATGAGCAGTTCTTC. Its translation is CASSYRPGRDNEQFF.

This rearrangement joins TRBV2 to TRBJ2-5; the D is unclear. Germline CDR1 reads SNHLY; CDR2 reads FYNNEI. The V end lost 6 bases, the J end lost 5 bases, and 13 bases lay between the germline ends. The CDR3 is made up of 13 amino acids. DNA of the CDR3: TGTGCCAGCAGGGAACTGAACTGGGAGACCCAGTACTTC. Translating gives CASRELNWETQYF.

This chain links TRBV6-6 with TRBJ2-6, with D hard to call. The CDR3 spans 15 residues. Trimming removed 5 bases at V and 6 bases at J, with 14 bases between. CDR1 and CDR2 from the germline V gene are MNHNY and SVGAGI (reference sequence). The CDR3 here is CASSLTSGSANVLTF. The DNA for the CDR3 is TGTGCCAGCAGTCTAACATCTGGGTCGGCCAACGTCCTGACTTTC.

The chain carries TRBV9 and TRBJ1-1; D is unclear. Germline V lookup: CDR1 SGDLS, CDR2 YYNGEE. The V gene lost 4 bases and the J gene lost 1 base, with 8 bases spanning the gap. The CDR3 is made up of 13 amino acids. The CDR3: CASSPATNTEAFF. The CDR3 coding sequence is TGTGCCAGCAGCCCTGCGACGAACACTGAAGCTTTCTTT.

The rearrangement uses TRBV7-8 and TRBJ2-7, with D uncertain. V lost 1 base to trimming and J lost 3 bases, with 13 bases between them. The CDR3 extends over 15 amino acids. CDR1 and CDR2 (germline): SGHVS, FQNEAQ. The CDR3 DNA is TGTGCCAGCAGCTTAGTTGGGCAGCCACACTACGAGCAGTACTTC. Protein sequence: CASSLVGQPHYEQYF.

Here the CDR3 reads CATHSWDSYSYEQYF. The CDR3 nucleotides read TGTGCCACGCACTCCTGGGACAGCTACTCCTACGAGCAGTACTTC. The chain combines TRBV10-3 with TRBJ2-7; 7 bases agree with TRBD1. Germline V gene sequence: CDR1 ENHRY, CDR2 SYGVKD. The V and J ends lost 10 bases and 0 bases, in that order; junction bases with no gene match: 12. CDR3 size: 15 residues.

The gene calls are TRBV9 and TRBJ2-5; TRBD2 agrees at 7 bases. Germline-derived CDR1 and CDR2 are SGDLS and YYNGEE. V dropped 0 bases and J dropped 2; count of bases not matched to a gene: 1. CDR3 size: 14 residues. The CDR3 bases are TGTGCCAGCAGCGTAGCGGGGGGTCAAGAGACCCAGTACTTC. Protein sequence: CASSVAGGQETQYF.

The V gene is TRBV5-1, the J gene TRBJ2-1; no reliable D call. V dropped 5 bases and J dropped 0 bases, with 12 bases sitting between them. The germline gives CDR1 SGHRS, CDR2 YFSETQ. CDR3 length equals 15 residues. In DNA, the CDR3 is TGCGCCAGCAGTCGCACTACTGACTCCTACAATGAGCAGTTCTTC. This codes for CASSRTTDSYNEQFF.

The chain employs TRBV29-1 and TRBJ2-3; possibly TRBD2 for D (6 bases). V lost 1 base and J 0 bases, leaving 11 bases between the germline ends. CDR1 is SQVTM, CDR2 ANQGSEA, per germline. The CDR3 has 15 amino acids. The CDR3 DNA is TGCAGCGTTGAAGGGACGGGACTCAGCACAGATACGCAGTATTTT. Encoded protein: CSVEGTGLSTDTQYF.

The gene calls are TRBV10-3 and TRBJ2-5; 10 nucleotides match TRBD2. The germline V gene has CDR1 ENHRY and CDR2 SYGVKD. The trim removed 0 bases at V and 2 bases at J, leaving 9 bases unmatched. The CDR3 extends over 18 amino acids. The CDR3 region is CAISESSSGGPGQETQYF. The CDR3 DNA sequence: TGTGCCATCAGTGAGTCGTCTAGCGGGGGCCCGGGGCAAGAGACCCAGTACTTC.

The rearrangement uses TRBV7-9 and TRBJ2-7, with D hard to call. Germline values: CDR1 SEHNR, CDR2 FQNEAQ (reference sequence). The V and J ends lost 1 base and 10 bases respectively, with 11 bases between them. The CDR3 covers 12 residues. The CDR3 spells CASSLGLGAQYF. In nucleotides, the CDR3 is TGTGCCAGCAGCTTAGGCTTGGGCGCACAGTACTTC. The complete variable domain, with remaining parts taken from reference TRBV7-9 and TRBJ2-7, reads DTGVSQNPRHKITKRGQNVTFRCDPISEHNRLYWYRQTLGQGPEFLTYFQNEAQLEKSRLLSDRFSAERPKGSFSTLEIQRTEQGDSAMYLCASSLGLGAQYFGPGTRLTVT.

V gene TRBV7-9 combines with J gene TRBJ2-7; TRBD2 agrees at 13 bases. Germline V gene data show CDR1 as SEHNR and CDR2 as FQNEAQ (reference sequence). The CDR3 sequence is 14 residues long. After removal of 5 bases from V and 6 bases from J, the junction contained 4 bases not matched to a gene. CDR3 protein: CASSPRLAGGEQYF. Here the CDR3 DNA reads TGTGCCAGCAGCCCTAGACTAGCGGGGGGCGAGCAGTACTTC.

The chain links TRBV13 to TRBJ2-7; 7 nucleotides align to TRBD1. V lost 8 bases and J lost 2; bases outside the gene matches: 9. Germline values: CDR1 PRHDT, CDR2 FYEKMQ (reference sequence). This CDR3 has 14 residues. The CDR3 region is CASAIRGRTYEQYF. The CDR3 coding sequence is TGTGCCAGCGCTATAAGGGGGCGGACCTACGAGCAGTACTTC.

The CDR3 nucleotides read TGTGCTGGAGGGTCCGGCTCCTACAATGAGCAGTTCTTC. Protein: CAGGSGSYNEQFF. The chain uses TRBV2 and TRBJ2-1, with D possibly being TRBD2 (6 bases). Germline V gene sequence: CDR1 SNHLY, CDR2 FYNNEI. CDR3 length: 13 residues.

This clone was counted a few times. V is TRBV29-1 and J is TRBJ2-5; D uncertain. CDR1 is SQVTM and CDR2 is ANQGSEA in the germline V gene. CDR3 length: 13 amino acids. Trimming cost V 2 bases and J 5 bases, with 12 bases left between them. The CDR3 DNA follows: TGCAGCGTTGAATCTACGCAACGGGAGACCCAGTACTTC. As protein: CSVESTQRETQYF.

The chain combines TRBV5-1 with TRBJ2-7, with 8 bases aligning to TRBD2. Trimming cost V 4 bases and J 12 bases; bases outside gene matches: 6. CDR1 and CDR2 (germline): SGHRS, YFSETQ. The CDR3 is 11 residues long. CDR3 in amino acids: CASSDAGGSYF. The CDR3 DNA reads TGCGCCAGCAGCGATGCGGGGGGCTCGTACTTC.

The chain combines TRBV14 with TRBJ2-7; 8 nucleotides align to TRBD2. CDR3 length: 14 residues. Per the germline V gene, CDR1 is SGHDN and CDR2 is FVKESK. With 6 bases clipped from V and 2 bases from J, the junction kept 6 bases outside the gene matches. The CDR3, as DNA: TGTGCCAGCAGACATAGCGGGGCCCCCTACGAGCAGTACTTC. This sequence encodes CASRHSGAPYEQYF. The variable domain in full, completed from reference TRBV14 and TRBJ2-7, reads EAGVTQFPSHSVIEKGQTVTLRCDPISGHDNLYWYRRVMGKEIKFLLHFVKESKQDESGMPNNRFLAERTGGTYSTLKVQPAELEDSGVYFCASRHSGAPYEQYFGPGTRLTVT.

CDR3 in DNA: TGCGCCAGCAGCGTGAGCGGGGGGGCGTTCGGGGAGACCCAGTACTTC. Translation gives CASSVSGGAFGETQYF. The rearrangement joins TRBV5-1 to TRBJ2-5; the match to TRBD2 covers 10 bases. CDR1 and CDR2 (germline): SGHRS, YFSETQ. CDR3 length: 16 amino acids. The trim removed 4 bases at V and 5 bases at J, leaving 11 bases unmatched.

This chain uses TRBV14 with TRBJ2-6, with D possibly matching TRBD1 (5 bases). Trimming removed 2 bases at V and 2 bases at J, with 7 bases between. From germline, CDR1 is SGHDN and CDR2 FVKESK. The CDR3 spans 15 residues. The DNA for the CDR3 is TGTGCCAGCAGCCAAACAGGTACTGGGGCCAACGTCCTGACTTTC. As protein: CASSQTGTGANVLTF.

The rearrangement joins TRBV7-2 to TRBJ1-1, with TRBD1 matching over 8 bases. V gave up 3 bases and J gave up 5 bases; unmatched junction bases: 8. This CDR3 has 15 amino acids. The germline gives CDR1 SGHTA, CDR2 FQGNSA. Here the CDR3 reads CASSFPGGEGTEAFF. CDR3 nucleotide sequence: TGTGCCAGCAGCTTCCCAGGGGGCGAAGGAACTGAAGCTTTCTTT.

The chain employs TRBV5-1 and TRBJ2-1, with D tentatively TRBD1 or TRBD2 (5 bases each). V was clipped by 4 bases and J by 1 base, with 21 bases between them. This CDR3 is 18 amino acids long. Germline V gene data show CDR1 as SGHRS and CDR2 as YFSETQ. The DNA of the CDR3 is TGCGCCAGCAGCCTTTTGGGACCAGAACCGGGATCCTACAATGAGCAGTTCTTC. Its translation is CASSLLGPEPGSYNEQFF.

This chain connects TRBV19 to TRBJ2-3, with 9 bases aligning to TRBD2. This CDR3 has 16 residues. Germline V CDR1 and CDR2: LNHDA, SQIVND (reference sequence). After removal of 3 bases from V and 6 bases from J, the junction contained 10 bases not matched to a gene. The CDR3 loop is CASSILGGGAEDTQYF. The CDR3 DNA sequence: TGTGCCAGTAGTATCCTAGGCGGGGGGGCCGAGGATACGCAGTATTTT.

The chain carries TRBV19 and TRBJ1-2; 7 positions match TRBD1. The trim removed 3 bases at V and 4 bases at J, leaving 14 bases unmatched. The CDR3 extends over 17 amino acids. Germline V gives CDR1 LNHDA, CDR2 SQIVND (reference sequence). The CDR3 sequence is CASSIDLSLGQSYGYTF. CDR3 DNA: TGTGCCAGTAGTATCGATCTTTCCCTGGGACAGTCCTATGGCTACACCTTC.